These T cell receptor beta chains were read from a single sample in a study of cytomegalovirus exposure and HLA in healthy donors. This table comes from immunoSEQ multiplex PCR, and its TCRdb copy is limited to in-frame clones, with some not included. The table shows over 200,000 clones, with roughly 85% occurring only once. Source material: PBMCs. The origin of the receptors is a woman aged 18-29 years in good health and CMV-seronegative. The CDR3 runs from the conserved cysteine through the conserved F or W. The D gene is left open where the match is weak. Size values are once, few and many counts, or a class for expanded clones, and some rows have none.

J: TRBJ1-2
V: TRBV11-2
size: .
D: TRBD1
DNA: TGTGCCAGCAGCTTACCTCAGGGGGTCGGCTACACCTTC
CDR3: CASSLPQGVGYTF

J: TRBJ2-7
V: TRBV28
size: .
D: TRBD2
DNA: TGTGCCAGCAGTTTCGGCGGGAGCCTCTCCTACGAGCAGTACTTC
CDR3: CASSFGGSLSYEQYF

J: TRBJ2-3
V: TRBV2
size: .
D: TRBD1
DNA: TGTGCCAGTCGGACAGGTGGCACAGATACGCAGTATTTT
CDR3: CASRTGGTDTQYF

J: TRBJ2-1
V: TRBV5-1
size: .
D: TRBD2
DNA: TGCGCCAGCAGCCAACTAGCGGGGGGGCCGGATGAGCAGTTCTTC
CDR3: CASSQLAGGPDEQFF

J: TRBJ1-1
V: TRBV5-1
size: once
D: .
DNA: TGCGCCAGCGCCGGGGGTACTGAAGCTTTCTTT
CDR3: CASAGGTEAFF

J: TRBJ1-1
V: TRBV6-5
size: .
D: .
DNA: TGTGCCAGCAGGGCGCTGAACACTGAAGCTTTCTTT
CDR3: CASRALNTEAFF

J: TRBJ2-7
V: TRBV2
size: .
D: .
DNA: TGTGCCAGCACAACATCAAGTTACGAGCAGTACTTC
CDR3: CASTTSSYEQYF

J: TRBJ2-2
V: TRBV9
size: few
D: .
DNA: TGTGCCAGCAGCGTAGCCTCCCCCGGGGAGCTGTTTTTT
CDR3: CASSVASPGELFF

J: TRBJ2-1
V: TRBV9
size: .
D: .
DNA: TGTGCCAGCAGCGTAGAATCGGCTCTTTACAATGAGCAGTTCTTC
CDR3: CASSVESALYNEQFF

J: TRBJ1-1
V: TRBV11-2
size: .
D: .
DNA: TGTGCCAGCAGCTTAGGAGGGAACACTGAAGCTTTCTTT
CDR3: CASSLGGNTEAFF

J: TRBJ1-2
V: TRBV18
size: .
D: .
DNA: TGTGCCAGCTCGCCCCAGGGGAGTAACTATGGCTACACCTTC
CDR3: CASSPQGSNYGYTF

J: TRBJ1-1
V: TRBV13
size: once
D: TRBD1
DNA: TGTGCCAGCAGCCCCCTGACAGGGGCCAATGAAGCTTTCTTT
CDR3: CASSPLTGANEAFF

J: TRBJ1-1
V: TRBV5-1
size: .
D: .
DNA: TGCGCCAGCAGCTTGGTACTGGCAGGGGAGGACACTGAAGCTTTCTTT
CDR3: CASSLVLAGEDTEAFF

J: TRBJ1-1
V: TRBV9
size: .
D: TRBD1
DNA: TGTGCCAGCAGCGTAGCAGAGGACAGGGGGGACACTGAAGCTTTCTTT
CDR3: CASSVAEDRGDTEAFF

J: TRBJ1-3
V: TRBV29-1
size: .
D: .
DNA: TGCAGCGTCCTACGGGCGGACTCTGGAAACACCATATATTTT
CDR3: CSVLRADSGNTIYF

J: TRBJ2-5
V: TRBV6-5
size: .
D: .
DNA: TGTGCCAGCAGTTACGGACACCAGGGATTTGGGGAGACCCAGTACTTC
CDR3: CASSYGHQGFGETQYF

J: TRBJ1-2
V: TRBV28
size: .
D: .
DNA: TGTGCCAGCCGTAACCAGGGGCAGAGCTATGGCTACACCTTC
CDR3: CASRNQGQSYGYTF

J: TRBJ2-1
V: TRBV7-9
size: few
D: .
DNA: TGTGCCAGCAATAAAGGGGGGCCGTCCTACAATGAGCAGTTCTTC
CDR3: CASNKGGPSYNEQFF

J: TRBJ2-3
V: TRBV6-1
size: .
D: .
DNA: TGTGCCAGCAGTGTGGCGGCTAGCACAGATACGCAGTATTTT
CDR3: CASSVAASTDTQYF

J: TRBJ2-5
V: TRBV5-6
size: .
D: .
DNA: TGTGCCAGCAGCTTGGGAGGGCAAGAGACCCAGTACTTC
CDR3: CASSLGGQETQYF

J: TRBJ2-1
V: TRBV4-2
size: .
D: TRBD2
DNA: TGTGCCAGCAGCCAAGGACTAGCGGGAGCCCGTACCTACAATGAGCAGTTCTTC
CDR3: CASSQGLAGARTYNEQFF

J: TRBJ2-2
V: TRBV27
size: .
D: .
DNA: TGTGCCAGCAGACCTCAAGTGAACACCGGGGAGCTGTTTTTT
CDR3: CASRPQVNTGELFF

J: TRBJ1-4
V: TRBV2
size: .
D: TRBD1
DNA: TGTGCCAGCAGAGAGACAGGGACTAATGAAAAACTGTTTTTT
CDR3: CASRETGTNEKLFF

J: TRBJ2-2
V: TRBV4-1
size: once
D: .
DNA: TGCGCCAGCAGCCAGGGTCCGGGGGTAGCAGGGCTCAGGACCGGGGAGCTGTTTTTT
CDR3: CASSQGPGVAGLRTGELFF

J: TRBJ2-5
V: TRBV5-5
size: .
D: .
DNA: TGTGCCAGCAGCCCCCTCGCGGGGAAAGAGACCCAGTACTTC
CDR3: CASSPLAGKETQYF

J: TRBJ2-5
V: TRBV9
size: .
D: TRBD2
DNA: TGTGCCAGCAGTGACCTTGGGACTAGCGGGATTAAAGAGACCCAGTACTTC
CDR3: CASSDLGTSGIKETQYF

J: TRBJ2-2
V: TRBV15
size: .
D: .
DNA: TGTGCCACCAGCAAAGGACGGATCGAATACACCGGGGAGCTGTTTTTT
CDR3: CATSKGRIEYTGELFF

J: TRBJ2-1
V: TRBV28
size: .
D: .
DNA: TGTGCCAGCAGCTTCCCGGGACTCGGCTCCCATGAGCAGTTCTTC
CDR3: CASSFPGLGSHEQFF

J: TRBJ2-5
V: TRBV2
size: .
D: .
DNA: TGTGCCAGCAGATATCAAGAGACCCAGTACTTC
CDR3: CASRYQETQYF

J: TRBJ2-7
V: TRBV28
size: .
D: TRBD1
DNA: TGTGCCAGCAGCAATACCGACAGGGTTCTGTCCTACGAGCAGTACTTC
CDR3: CASSNTDRVLSYEQYF

J: TRBJ2-1
V: TRBV5-6
size: .
D: .
DNA: TGTGCCAGCAGCTTGGGCAGGTCCAGTGAGCAGTTCTTC
CDR3: CASSLGRSSEQFF

J: TRBJ2-5
V: TRBV6-6
size: .
D: .
DNA: TGTGCCAGCAGTTACTCCCGGGGCGTGGGGGAGACCCAGTACTTC
CDR3: CASSYSRGVGETQYF

J: TRBJ1-5
V: TRBV27
size: .
D: .
DNA: TGTGCCAGCAGTTCCGGACGGACTAGCAATCAGCCCCAGCATTTT
CDR3: CASSSGRTSNQPQHF

J: TRBJ2-1
V: TRBV9
size: .
D: TRBD2
DNA: TGTGCCAGCAGCGATTATAGCGGGGTCTCCTACAATGAGCAGTTCTTC
CDR3: CASSDYSGVSYNEQFF

J: TRBJ1-1
V: TRBV7-9
size: .
D: TRBD1
DNA: TGTGCCAGCAGCCCCCTAGGTCCATACAGGGGCCCTAACACTGAAGCTTTCTTT
CDR3: CASSPLGPYRGPNTEAFF

J: TRBJ1-1
V: TRBV6-5
size: .
D: .
DNA: TGTGCCAGCAGTTTTGACAGATCGAACACTGAAGCTTTCTTT
CDR3: CASSFDRSNTEAFF

J: TRBJ1-2
V: TRBV4-2
size: .
D: .
DNA: TGTGCCAGCAGCCAAGAAGAAGGGGGGTCGGGGAAAGGCTACACCTTC
CDR3: CASSQEEGGSGKGYTF

J: TRBJ2-3
V: TRBV7-2
size: .
D: TRBD2
DNA: TGTGCCAGCAGCTTACTAGCGGGAGATACGCAGTATTTT
CDR3: CASSLLAGDTQYF

J: TRBJ2-2
V: TRBV30
size: .
D: .
DNA: TGTGCCTGGAGTCGTTTGAGGAGCGGGGAGCTGTTTTTT
CDR3: CAWSRLRSGELFF

J: TRBJ1-1
V: TRBV28
size: .
D: .
DNA: TGTGCCAGCACCATAGGAGGGAACACTGAAGCTTTCTTT
CDR3: CASTIGGNTEAFF

J: TRBJ2-3
V: TRBV5-6
size: .
D: .
DNA: TGTGCCAGCAGCTTCGTGACAGATACGCAGTATTTT
CDR3: CASSFVTDTQYF

J: TRBJ2-2
V: TRBV5-4
size: once
D: .
DNA: TGTGCCAGCAGCTTATCCGAGCGGACCGGGGAGCTGTTTTTT
CDR3: CASSLSERTGELFF

J: TRBJ1-1
V: TRBV5-1
size: .
D: TRBD1
DNA: TGCGCCAGCAGCTTGGGGGGACAGGAGACTGAAGCTTTCTTT
CDR3: CASSLGGQETEAFF

J: TRBJ2-7
V: TRBV9
size: .
D: .
DNA: TGTGCCAGCAGCGTAGATCCGGACGAAAACTACGAGCAGTACTTC
CDR3: CASSVDPDENYEQYF

J: TRBJ1-5
V: TRBV2
size: .
D: .
DNA: TGTGCCAGCAGTATAGGGGAACCGCTCTATAATCAGCCCCAGCATTTT
CDR3: CASSIGEPLYNQPQHF

J: TRBJ1-3
V: TRBV4-1
size: once
D: .
DNA: TGCGCCAGCAGCCAAGCTTCGGGTTTCTCTGGAAACACCATATATTTT
CDR3: CASSQASGFSGNTIYF

J: TRBJ1-1
V: TRBV18
size: few
D: TRBD1
DNA: TGTGCCAGCTCAGAGTCTCCGGGACAGCTTGAAGCTTTCTTT
CDR3: CASSESPGQLEAFF

J: TRBJ1-1
V: TRBV19
size: .
D: .
DNA: TGTGCCAGTAGTCCCGGACACATGAACACTGAAGCTTTCTTT
CDR3: CASSPGHMNTEAFF

J: TRBJ2-5
V: TRBV6-5
size: .
D: TRBD1
DNA: TGTGCCAGCAGTTACGGGACAGGAGGAGAGACCCAGTACTTC
CDR3: CASSYGTGGETQYF

J: TRBJ1-3
V: TRBV15
size: once
D: .
DNA: TGTGCCACTATGGACTCTGGAAACACCATATATTTT
CDR3: CATMDSGNTIYF

J: TRBJ2-1
V: TRBV7-2
size: .
D: .
DNA: TGTGCCAGCAGCTTAGCCGAGGACGACTACAATGAGCAGTTCTTC
CDR3: CASSLAEDDYNEQFF

J: TRBJ2-3
V: TRBV18
size: .
D: .
DNA: TGTGCCAGCTCACCATACGAGGGGAGCACAGATACGCAGTATTTT
CDR3: CASSPYEGSTDTQYF

J: TRBJ1-1
V: TRBV2
size: .
D: .
DNA: TGTGCCAGCAGTGTTTCCCTGGGCGGCACTGAAGCTTTCTTT
CDR3: CASSVSLGGTEAFF

J: TRBJ1-6
V: TRBV19
size: .
D: .
DNA: TGTGCCAGTACACCAAGCTCCTATAATTCACCCCTCCACTTT
CDR3: CASTPSSYNSPLHF